This T cell receptor beta chain originates from a study of shared T cell receptors in the human thymus. Germline V gene lookup returns CDR1 SGHDT and CDR2 YYEEEE. CDR3 size: 18 residues. Trimming cost V 10 bases and J 0 bases; bases outside gene matches: 15. This clone is a singleton in its sample. Sequencing used immunoSEQ multiplex PCR; TCRdb keeps in-frame clones, though not all of them. The sample holds 600,000 to 900,000 clones, 70% to 90% seen once. These data are also associated with another study on human thymus T cells. That publication notes: The thymus was resected at corrective cardiac surgery. The authors found apparently biased V and J gene usage in thymic and blood repertoires. Related research examined unrelated individuals and reported that their thymic repertoires overlapped highly.

This sequence joins TRBV5-6 and TRBJ2-6; 8 bases map to TRBD1. Sequenced material: thymocytes. This receptor was taken from a girl under three years old with a congenital heart defect. The DNA of the CDR3 is TGTGCCGGTTCACGTGCGGACAGGGCTGACTCTGGGGCCAACGTCCTGACTTTC. The encoded protein is CAGSRADRADSGANVLTF.